A single sample gave rise to the 26 T cell receptor beta chains below, sequenced in a study of PD-L1 blockade in urothelial cancer. TCRdb keeps only in-frame clones here, not all; method: immunoSEQ multiplex PCR. Found here are roughly 49,000 clones, roughly 87% of them singletons; the top ten hold around 8%. The sequenced sample was PBMCs, obtained around atezolizumab (anti-PD-L1) treatment. These receptor sequences come from a man in his sixties with urothelial cancer.

J is TRBJ1-1 and V is TRBV6-5; maybe TRBD1 (6 bases). The CDR3 loop spans 16 amino acids. V was trimmed by 0 bases and J by 0 bases, leaving 11 bases between them. In germline, CDR1 is MNHEY, CDR2 SVGAGI. CDR3 bases: TGTGCCAGCAGTTACTCGACAGGCAGATTGAACACTGAAGCTTTCTTT. Translating gives CASSYSTGRLNTEAFF.

The rearrangement links TRBV19 to TRBJ2-7; a weak D match, TRBD1 (7 bases). The germline V gene encodes CDR1 LNHDA and CDR2 SQIVND (reference sequence). The CDR3 consists of 18 residues. Trimming left V 9 bases short and J 3 bases short, with 30 bases between. The CDR3 protein is CARAPGDDSRQGCYEQYF. In DNA form, the CDR3 reads TGTGCCAGGGCCCCGGGGGACGACTCGAGACAGGGCTGCTACGAGCAGTACTTC.

This clone was counted between two and nine times. This rearrangement joins TRBV4-1 to TRBJ2-3, with 8 bases that match TRBD2. The germline gives CDR1 MGHRA, CDR2 YSYEKL. Losses at the gene ends were 3 bases for V and 2 bases for J; bases not matched to a gene: 7. This CDR3 is 16 amino acids long. Here the CDR3 DNA reads TGCGCCAGCAGCCATGATGTAGCGGGGCCCACAGATACGCAGTATTTT. This encodes CASSHDVAGPTDTQYF.

The chain employs TRBV7-2 and TRBJ2-3, with 8 bases lining up with TRBD1. Trimming removed 4 bases from V and 7 bases from J; junction bases left unmatched: 10. The CDR3 loop spans 15 amino acids. CDR1 is SGHTA, CDR2 FQGNSA, per germline. The CDR3 sequence is CASSSRTGISNTQYF. CDR3 sequence (DNA): TGTGCCAGCAGCTCAAGGACAGGGATTTCGAATACGCAGTATTTT.

The genes are TRBV28 and TRBJ1-5; a weak D match, TRBD1 (5 bases). CDR3 length: 17 amino acids. Germline CDR1 and CDR2: MDHEN and SYDVKM. Trimming cost V 6 bases and J 0 bases, with 18 bases left between them. CDR3 nucleotide sequence: TGTGCCAGCAGGCCACCCAGGGCCGTTTATAGCAATCAGCCCCAGCATTTT. Its translation is CASRPPRAVYSNQPQHF. Filled out from reference TRBV28 and TRBJ1-5, the complete variable domain reads DVKVTQSSRYLVKRTGEKVFLECVQDMDHENMFWYRQDPGLGLRLIYFSYDVKMKEKGDIPEGYSVSREKKERFSLILESASTNQTSMYLCASRPPRAVYSNQPQHFGDGTRLSIL.

V gene TRBV6-5 combines with J gene TRBJ1-1; D is unclear. Per germline, CDR1 MNHEY and CDR2 SVGAGI. The CDR3 runs to 13 residues. Trimming pared 6 bases from V and 1 base from J, leaving 9 bases between. The CDR3 region is CASSLTRNTEAFF. The CDR3 DNA follows: TGTGCCAGCAGCTTGACACGGAACACTGAAGCTTTCTTT.

This chain joins TRBV19 and TRBJ1-1, with D perhaps TRBD1 (6 bases). The CDR3 sequence is 15 residues long. The V end lost 6 bases, the J end lost 6 bases, and 20 bases lay between the germline ends. Per germline, CDR1 LNHDA and CDR2 SQIVND (reference sequence). CDR3 sequence reads: CASRSFGQRLSEAFF. The CDR3 DNA reads TGTGCCAGTAGGTCATTTGGACAGAGGTTATCTGAAGCTTTCTTT.

The V gene is TRBV30, the J gene TRBJ2-4, with 10 positions matching TRBD1. Germline V gene lookup returns CDR1 GTSNPN and CDR2 SVGIG (reference sequence). CDR3 size: 14 residues. J gave up 8 bases and V 2 bases, and 6 bases lay outside the gene matches. The CDR3 DNA follows: TGTGCCTGGAGTCAGACAGGGGGCAGGGACATTCAGTACTTC. It specifies CAWSQTGGRDIQYF. Based on the CDR3 plus reference TRBV30 and TRBJ2-4, the full variable domain is SQTIHQWPATLVQPVGSPLSLECTVEGTSNPNLYWYRQAAGRGLQLLFYSVGIGQISSEVPQNLSASRPQDRQFILSSKKLLLSDSGFYLCAWSQTGGRDIQYFGAGTRLSVL.

This clone was seen more than once but under ten times. The chain couples TRBV29-1 to TRBJ1-2, with TRBD1 identical over 7 bases. With V trimmed by 0 bases and J by 4 bases, 5 bases remained unmatched. The CDR3 contains 14 residues. Germline CDR1 and CDR2: SQVTM and ANQGSEA. CDR3 DNA sequence: TGCAGCGTTGAAGATCAACAGGGGATCTATGGCTACACCTTC. It is translated as CSVEDQQGIYGYTF. Filled out from reference TRBV29-1 and TRBJ1-2, the complete variable domain reads SAVISQKPSRDICQRGTSLTIQCQVDSQVTMMFWYRQQPGQSLTLIATANQGSEATYESGFVIDKFPISRPNLTFSTLTVSNMSPEDSSIYLCSVEDQQGIYGYTFGSGTRLTVV.

The DNA for the CDR3 is TGTGCCAGCAGCCCCTTACCATCAGGCTCTGGAAACACCATATATTTT. Translated: CASSPLPSGSGNTIYF. The gene calls are TRBV7-8 and TRBJ1-3; D call uncertain. This CDR3 region has 16 residues. Trimming pared 5 bases from V and 0 bases from J, leaving 14 bases between. Germline lookup yields CDR1 SGHVS and CDR2 FQNEAQ.

CDR3 region: CASSEQGPYGYTF. CDR3 coding DNA: TGTGCCAGCAGTGAACAGGGCCCCTATGGCTACACCTTC. The V call is TRBV2, the J call TRBJ1-2, with D perhaps TRBD1 (5 bases). The V gene lost 2 bases and the J gene lost 4 bases, with 8 bases spanning the gap. This CDR3 spans 13 amino acids. Germline V gene data show CDR1 as SNHLY and CDR2 as FYNNEI.

The chain has TRBV10-2 and TRBJ2-7; no firm D call. Germline assignment: CDR1 WSHSY and CDR2 SAAADI. The CDR3 sequence is 16 residues long. V shed 2 bases and J shed 0 bases, with 14 bases lying between them. CDR3 residues: CASSEGAERSSYEQYF. The CDR3, as DNA: TGCGCCAGCAGTGAGGGAGCTGAAAGGAGCTCCTACGAGCAGTACTTC.

This chain joins TRBV10-1 and TRBJ2-2, with TRBD1 identical over 10 bases. Germline V gene lookup returns CDR1 WNHNN and CDR2 SYGVQD (reference sequence). The CDR3 has 17 amino acids. V dropped 4 bases and J dropped 5; count of bases not matched to a gene: 10. The CDR3 loop is CASSAVTGGLGTGELFF. Written as DNA, the CDR3 is TGCGCCAGCAGTGCTGTGACAGGGGGCTTGGGTACCGGGGAGCTGTTTTTT.

This clone was seen just once. V is TRBV15 and J is TRBJ1-5; TRBD1 might be the D (6 bases). The CDR3 loop spans 16 amino acids. CDR1 and CDR2 from the germline V gene are LNHNV and YYDKDF (reference sequence). V lost 0 bases to trimming and J lost 3 bases, with 12 bases between them. CDR3 sequence reads: CATSRDRGTLNQPQHF. In nucleotides, the CDR3 is TGTGCCACCAGCAGAGATAGGGGGACACTCAATCAGCCCCAGCATTTT. The whole variable domain, remainder taken from reference TRBV15 and TRBJ1-5, is DAMVIQNPRYQVTQFGKPVTLSCSQTLNHNVMYWYQQKSSQAPKLLFHYYDKDFNNEADTPDNFQSRRPNTSFCFLDIRSPGLGDTAMYLCATSRDRGTLNQPQHFGDGTRLSIL.

The genes are TRBV14 and TRBJ2-1; D is unclear. The CDR3 runs to 12 residues. Germline V gives CDR1 SGHDN, CDR2 FVKESK. V was pared by 1 base and J by 10 bases, with 8 bases between. The CDR3 region has the DNA TGTGCCAGCAGCCAAGCGCGGTGGGAGCAGTTCTTC. Protein sequence: CASSQARWEQFF.

The V call is TRBV5-6, the J call TRBJ2-3, with 7 bases lining up with TRBD2. The V gene's germline CDR1 is SGHDT and CDR2 YYEEEE. The J segment lost 4 bases and the V segment lost 5 bases, leaving 4 bases of the junction unmatched. The CDR3 runs 13 residues. The CDR3 region is CASRMGGSDTQYF. The CDR3 nucleotides read TGTGCCAGCAGAATGGGGGGGTCAGATACGCAGTATTTT.

This chain connects TRBV6-1 to TRBJ1-2; a possible D gene is TRBD1 (5 bases). In germline, CDR1 is MNHNS, CDR2 SASEGT. The CDR3 extends over 13 amino acids. Deletions cut 5 bases from V and 7 bases from J, with 14 bases between. The chain's CDR3 is CASSLQQELGYTF. The CDR3 nucleotides are TGTGCCAGCAGTTTACAACAGGAGCTTGGCTACACCTTC.

The chain links TRBV6-6 to TRBJ1-6; 8 positions match TRBD1. The trim removed 7 bases at V and 10 bases at J, leaving 9 bases unmatched. Germline CDR1 is MNHNY and CDR2 is SVGAGI (reference sequence). The CDR3 has 14 amino acids. DNA for the CDR3: TGTGCCAGCAATCTCCGACAGGGGACCTCACCCCTCCACTTT. This encodes CASNLRQGTSPLHF.

The genes are TRBV5-1 and TRBJ2-7; D might be TRBD2 (5 bases). This CDR3 has 14 amino acids. Germline V CDR1 and CDR2: SGHRS, YFSETQ. V was pared by 4 bases and J by 2 bases, with 13 bases between. As DNA, the CDR3 is TGCGCCAGCAGCACCACTCGGGGAGCCTACGAGCAGTACTTC. Protein sequence: CASSTTRGAYEQYF.

The chain is built from TRBV5-1 and TRBJ2-1; D is perhaps TRBD1 (6 bases). This CDR3 spans 12 amino acids. Germline-derived CDR1 and CDR2 are SGHRS and YFSETQ. The germline V and J ends were trimmed by 3 bases and 6 bases, with 7 bases remaining between them. CDR3 sequence reads: CASSSQGNEQFF. CDR3 coding DNA: TGCGCCAGCAGCTCACAGGGCAATGAGCAGTTCTTC.

The chain employs TRBV9 and TRBJ1-1; TRBD1 is a possible D gene (6 bases). Looked up from germline, CDR1 is SGDLS and CDR2 is YYNGEE. CDR3 length: 14 amino acids. V was trimmed by 4 bases and J by 12 bases, leaving 22 bases between them. In DNA form, the CDR3 reads TGTGCCAGCAGCCTCCCGCTCGGGGGGGCTACGCCTTTCTTT. It translates to CASSLPLGGATPFF.

J is TRBJ2-3 and V is TRBV5-5, with D hard to call. Between the trimmed V and J ends, which lost 0 bases and 0 bases, there was a span of 8 bases. This CDR3 region has 15 residues. Germline V gene sequence: CDR1 SGHKS, CDR2 YYEKEE (reference sequence). This chain's CDR3 is CASSLGSGSTDTQYF. DNA of the CDR3: TGTGCCAGCAGCTTGGGGAGTGGGAGCACAGATACGCAGTATTTT.

CDR3 sequence reads: CASSLVIGTGLDTQYF. The CDR3 DNA follows: TGTGCCAGCAGCTTAGTTATAGGGACAGGGCTAGATACGCAGTATTTT. The chain couples TRBV7-2 to TRBJ2-3, with 9 nucleotides matching TRBD1. Trimming took 1 base from V and 5 from J; bases not matched to a gene: 7. This CDR3 spans 16 amino acids. Per germline, CDR1 SGHTA and CDR2 FQGNSA.

V usage is TRBV27 and J usage is TRBJ1-2; 10 nucleotides agree with TRBD1. CDR3 length equals 13 residues. V dropped 3 bases and J dropped 8; count of bases not matched to a gene: 3. Germline loops: CDR1 MNHEY, CDR2 SMNVEV (reference sequence). The CDR3 loop reads CASSLGQGRGYTF. The CDR3 DNA reads as TGTGCCAGCAGTTTGGGACAGGGGAGGGGCTACACCTTC.

This chain uses TRBV10-2 with TRBJ1-1, with D possibly TRBD1 on 5 matching bases. V was cut by 5 bases and J by 1 base, with 8 bases left in between. Germline CDR1 is WSHSY and CDR2 is SAAADI. CDR3 length: 13 amino acids. CDR3 protein: CASSRGGNTEAFF. In nucleotides, the CDR3 is TGCGCCAGCAGTCGGGGGGGGAACACTGAAGCTTTCTTT.

The chain carries TRBV7-2 and TRBJ1-3, with 10 bases aligning to TRBD1. Germline V gives CDR1 SGHTA, CDR2 FQGNSA. The CDR3 loop spans 14 amino acids. Germline trimming cut 3 bases from V and 7 bases from J; bases unmatched to any gene: 3. The CDR3 loop is CASSLGTGVNTIYF. CDR3 coding DNA: TGTGCCAGCAGCTTGGGGACAGGGGTTAACACCATATATTTT.